This T cell receptor (beta chain) was profiled in a study of blood T cells in healthy people across ages. General study results and limits: From one million sequenced T cells, diversity estimates were lower bounds.

Germline values: CDR1 SGHKS, CDR2 YYEKEE (reference sequence). The CDR3 spans 16 residues. V lost 2 bases and J 3 bases, leaving 17 bases between the germline ends. Ranging in age from about 6 to 90, the donors were healthy Caucasian individuals from Russia. A word on this clonotype: Its antigen is not identified.

For the second PCR, which ran for about 6 to 12 cycles, a sample-barcoded 5' primer and a J-beta primer mix were used. Each cDNA molecule received a tag from a template-switch adaptor that had 12 random nucleotides. TCRdb processed the 5' RACE reads anew with MiXCR; each CDR3 protein has one entry. The repertoire includes 1.5 million to 2 million distinct CDR3 sequences, 30% to 35% of them detected once, and about 10% sits in the top ten. Sequenced: blood. The origin of this receptor is a woman in her twenties or thirties in good health. This chain links TRBV5-5 with TRBJ1-1; possible D gene TRBD1, 6 bases. In nucleotides, the CDR3 is TGTGCCAGCAGCTTTCTACCAGGGACAAAGGACACTGAAGCTTTCTTT. This translates into CASSFLPGTKDTEAFF. The whole variable domain, filled in from reference TRBV5-5 and TRBJ1-1, reads DAGVTQSPTHLIKTRGQQVTLRCSPISGHKSVSWYQQVLGQGPQFIFQYYEKEERGRGNFPDRFSARQFPNYSSELNVNALLLGDSALYLCASSFLPGTKDTEAFFGQGTRLTVV.